This passage covers 15 T cell receptor beta chains from one sample sequenced in a study of blood T cell repertoires in COVID-19. Assay: immunoSEQ multiplex PCR; the TCRdb copy retains only in-frame clones and omits some. Among about 290,000 clones listed, roughly 91% were seen once. What was sequenced was peripheral blood. All receptors derive from a man aged 35-49 years with acute or convalescent COVID-19.

This clone occurred a few times. V is TRBV28 and J is TRBJ2-7; 7 bases align to TRBD1. This CDR3 is built from 14 residues. Germline V gives CDR1 MDHEN, CDR2 SYDVKM. V shed 9 bases and J 2 bases; nucleotides not matched to a gene: 10. The CDR3 coding sequence is TGTGCCAGTAACACCGGGACAGCTACCTACGAGCAGTACTTC. Its protein product is CASNTGTATYEQYF.

The chain carries TRBV12-5 and TRBJ1-5; D is unresolved. This CDR3 comprises 10 residues. The germline gives CDR1 LGHNT, CDR2 FRNRAP. Between the trimmed V and J ends, which lost 7 bases and 7 bases, there was a span of 5 bases. The CDR3 loop is CASEEQPQHF. CDR3 sequence (DNA): TGTGCTAGTGAGGAGCAGCCCCAGCATTTT.

The chain links TRBV7-2 to TRBJ1-5; TRBD1 agrees at 9 bases. This CDR3 region has 15 residues. The germline CDR1 and CDR2 sequences are SGHTA and FQGNSA. V was clipped by 5 bases and J by 6 bases; unmatched bases: 8. The CDR3 spells CASSPGQGQGQPQHF. DNA for the CDR3: TGTGCCAGCAGCCCTGGACAGGGACAGGGTCAGCCCCAGCATTTT.

The chain recombines TRBV11-2 with TRBJ1-1; D gene uncertain. V gave up 7 bases and J gave up 1 base, with 13 bases separating them. The germline V gene has CDR1 SGHAT and CDR2 FQNNGV. The CDR3 contains 14 residues. The CDR3: CASKVATSNTEAFF. The CDR3 nucleotides read TGTGCCAGCAAAGTAGCGACCTCGAACACTGAAGCTTTCTTT.

This clone showed up just once. The chain has TRBV9 and TRBJ2-1; tentatively, D is TRBD2 (7 bases). Germline loops: CDR1 SGDLS, CDR2 YYNGEE. There are 15 residues in the CDR3. Trimming left V 4 bases short and J 8 bases short, with 19 bases between. This CDR3 is CASSPEGGRKYEQFF. CDR3 nucleotide sequence: TGTGCCAGCAGCCCAGAGGGGGGGCGAAAGTATGAGCAGTTCTTC.

The rearrangement links TRBV4-1 to TRBJ2-5; D is unresolved. V lost 1 base and J lost 0, with 9 bases in between. Germline CDR1 MGHRA, CDR2 YSYEKL. CDR3 size: 15 residues. This CDR3 is CASSQVVQYQETQYF. The CDR3 DNA is TGCGCCAGCAGCCAAGTCGTCCAGTACCAAGAGACCCAGTACTTC.

The J gene is TRBJ1-6, the V gene TRBV4-2; D is undetermined. The CDR3 covers 15 residues. V was clipped by 6 bases and J by 0 bases, with 9 bases between them. Germline loops: CDR1 LGHNA, CDR2 YNFKEQ. The CDR3 sequence is CASSREGSYNSPLHF. CDR3 in DNA: TGTGCCAGCAGTCGGGAAGGCTCCTATAATTCACCCCTCCACTTT.

This chain uses TRBV19 with TRBJ2-4; D is undetermined. Looked up from germline, CDR1 is LNHDA and CDR2 is SQIVND (reference sequence). V lost 3 bases, J lost 3 bases, and 6 bases lay in between. CDR3 length: 13 amino acids. The CDR3 DNA reads TGTGCCAGTAGTATCACAGTCAAAAACATTCAGTACTTC. Amino acid sequence: CASSITVKNIQYF.

The gene calls are TRBV5-4 and TRBJ2-1; tentatively, D is TRBD1 (6 bases). Germline CDR1 reads SGHNT; CDR2 reads YYREEE (reference sequence). Trimming took off 4 bases at V and 0 bases at J, with 11 bases between the two ends. The length of the CDR3 is 15 residues. The CDR3 spells CASSLTGFSYNEQFF. The CDR3 region has the DNA TGTGCCAGCAGCCTAACAGGGTTCTCCTACAATGAGCAGTTCTTC.

The chain combines TRBV6-2 or TRBV6-3 with TRBJ1-2; a possible D gene is TRBD1 (6 bases). V was trimmed by 1 base and J by 2 bases, leaving 14 bases between them. CDR1 is MNHEY, CDR2 SVGEGT, per germline. This CDR3 has 16 amino acids. CDR3 coding DNA: TGTGCCAGCAGTTACTTATCGACAGGACAGAACTATGGCTACACCTTC. Its protein product is CASSYLSTGQNYGYTF.

This chain uses TRBV4-1 with TRBJ2-1, with D tentatively TRBD2 (5 bases). Per germline, CDR1 MGHRA and CDR2 YSYEKL. The CDR3 extends over 16 amino acids. Trimming pared 0 bases from V and 7 bases from J, leaving 16 bases between. The CDR3: CASSQDKRGVANEQFF. The CDR3 DNA is TGCGCCAGCAGCCAAGATAAACGGGGTGTGGCGAATGAGCAGTTCTTC.

The V gene is TRBV7-7, the J gene TRBJ2-2, with a possible D match to TRBD2 (7 bases). This CDR3 comprises 16 residues. V dropped 5 bases and J dropped 2 bases, with 15 bases sitting between them. Germline loops: CDR1 SSHAT, CDR2 FNYEAQ (reference sequence). CDR3 DNA: TGTGCCAGCAGCAGGGGGGGACACCTAAACACCGGGGAGCTGTTTTTT. Translated, it gives CASSRGGHLNTGELFF.

The chain combines TRBV5-1 with TRBJ2-3, with 7 bases matching TRBD2. CDR3 length equals 15 residues. Germline V lookup: CDR1 SGHRS, CDR2 YFSETQ. The trim removed 8 bases at V and 0 bases at J, leaving 9 bases unmatched. The CDR3 region is CASATLASSTDTQYF. The DNA for the CDR3 is TGCGCCAGTGCTACACTAGCGTCTAGCACAGATACGCAGTATTTT.

This chain joins TRBV7-3 and TRBJ2-6; 7 positions agree with TRBD1. This CDR3 is 15 amino acids long. Trimming cost V 3 bases and J 4 bases; bases outside gene matches: 3. CDR1 and CDR2 from the germline V gene are SGHTA and FQGTGA. The CDR3 is CASSLRGGGANVLTF. CDR3 in DNA: TGTGCCAGCAGCTTGAGAGGGGGCGGGGCCAACGTCCTGACTTTC. Supplemented by reference TRBV7-3 and TRBJ2-6, the full variable domain reads GAGVSQTPSNKVTEKGKYVELRCDPISGHTALYWYRQSLGQGPEFLIYFQGTGAADDSGLPNDRFFAVRPEGSVSTLKIQRTERGDSAVYLCASSLRGGGANVLTFGAGSRLTVL.

The CDR3 DNA reads as TGTGCCACCAGCCCTCGGACAGGTCCTAATGAGCAGTTCTTC. Protein: CATSPRTGPNEQFF. The chain is built from TRBV24-1 and TRBJ2-1; 7 bases fit TRBD1. The CDR3 covers 14 residues. Trimming at V came to 7 bases and at J to 7 bases, leaving 9 bases not matched to a gene. Germline lookup yields CDR1 KGHDR and CDR2 SFDVKD.